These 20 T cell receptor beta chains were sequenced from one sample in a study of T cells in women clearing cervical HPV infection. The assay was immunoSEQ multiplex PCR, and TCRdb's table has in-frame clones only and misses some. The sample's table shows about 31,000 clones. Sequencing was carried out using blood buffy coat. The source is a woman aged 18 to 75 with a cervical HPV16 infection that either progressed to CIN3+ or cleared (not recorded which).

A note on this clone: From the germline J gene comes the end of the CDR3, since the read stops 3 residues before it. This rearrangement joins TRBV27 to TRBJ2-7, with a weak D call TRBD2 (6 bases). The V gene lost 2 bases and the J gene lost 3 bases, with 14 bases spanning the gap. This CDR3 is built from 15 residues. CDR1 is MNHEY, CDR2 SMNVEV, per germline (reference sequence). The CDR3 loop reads CASSLNPEGNYEQYF. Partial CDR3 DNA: TGTGCCAGCAGTTTAAACCCGGAGGGGAACTACGAG.

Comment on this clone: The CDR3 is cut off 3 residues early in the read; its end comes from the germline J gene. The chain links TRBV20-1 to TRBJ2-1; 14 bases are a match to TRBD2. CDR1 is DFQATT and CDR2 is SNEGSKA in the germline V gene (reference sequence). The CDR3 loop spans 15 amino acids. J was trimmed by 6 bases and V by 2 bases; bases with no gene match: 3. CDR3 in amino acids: CSARLTSGGGNEQFF. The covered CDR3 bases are TGCAGTGCTAGACTGACTAGCGGGGGGGGCAATGAG.

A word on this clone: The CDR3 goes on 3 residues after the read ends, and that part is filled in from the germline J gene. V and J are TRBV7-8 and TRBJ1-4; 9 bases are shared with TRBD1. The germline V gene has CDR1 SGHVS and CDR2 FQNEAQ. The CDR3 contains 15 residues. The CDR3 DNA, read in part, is TGTGCCAGCAGCTTATTCAGACAGGGGGGTTCACCA. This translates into CASSLFRQGGSP. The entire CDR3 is CASSLFRQGGSPLFF.

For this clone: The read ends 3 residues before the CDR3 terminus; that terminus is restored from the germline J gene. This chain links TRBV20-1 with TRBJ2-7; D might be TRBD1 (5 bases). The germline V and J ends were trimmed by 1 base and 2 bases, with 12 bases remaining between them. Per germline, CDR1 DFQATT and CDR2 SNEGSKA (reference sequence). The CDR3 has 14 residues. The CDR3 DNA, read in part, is TGCAGTGCTAGAGGGGCAGGGATAGCCTACGAG. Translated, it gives CSARGAGIAYE. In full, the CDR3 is CSARGAGIAYEQYF.

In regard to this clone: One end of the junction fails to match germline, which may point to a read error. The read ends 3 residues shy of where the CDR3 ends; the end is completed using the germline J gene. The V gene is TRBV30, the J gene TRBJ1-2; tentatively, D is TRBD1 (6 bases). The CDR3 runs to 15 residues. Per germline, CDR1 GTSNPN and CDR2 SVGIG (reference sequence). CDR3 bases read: TGTGCCTGGAGGCTGACAGGCCCCACTAACTATGTC. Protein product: CAWRLTGPTNYV. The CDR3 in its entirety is CAWRLTGPTNYVYTF.

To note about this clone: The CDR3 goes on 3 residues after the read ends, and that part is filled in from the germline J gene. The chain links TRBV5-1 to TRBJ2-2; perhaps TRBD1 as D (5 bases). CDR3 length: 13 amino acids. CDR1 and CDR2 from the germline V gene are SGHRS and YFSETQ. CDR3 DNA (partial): TGCGCCAGCAGCTATGACCAGGGTCGAAAG. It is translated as CASSYDQGRK. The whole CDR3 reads CASSYDQGRKLFF.

The CDR3 reads CASTRGYASNQPQHF. CDR3 DNA, as far as it was read: TGTGCCAGCACCCGAGGGTATGCGAGCAATCAGCCC. The V gene is TRBV6-7, the J gene TRBJ1-5; D unresolved. The CDR3 extends 3 residues past the end of the read, so its final part is completed from the germline J gene. TRBV6-7 is an ORF for which the function is uncertain. The CDR3 consists of 15 residues. Trimming cost V 7 bases and J 1 base, with 14 bases left between them.

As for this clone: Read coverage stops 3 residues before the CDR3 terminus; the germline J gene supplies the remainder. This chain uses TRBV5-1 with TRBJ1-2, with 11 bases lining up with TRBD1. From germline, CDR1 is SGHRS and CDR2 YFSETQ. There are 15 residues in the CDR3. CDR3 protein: CASSLRTGGHYDYTF. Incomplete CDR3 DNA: TGCGCCAGCAGCTTGCGGACAGGGGGCCATTACGAC. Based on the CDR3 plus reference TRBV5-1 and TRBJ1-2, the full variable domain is KAGVTQTPRYLIKTRGQQVTLSCSPISGHRSVSWYQQTPGQGLQFLFEYFSETQRNKGNFPGRFSGRQFSNSRSEMNVSTLELGDSALYLCASSLRTGGHYDYTFGSGTRLTVV.

The part of the CDR3 DNA that was read is TGTGCCAGCTCACTCGACAGGGTGCCCCCCTATCAGCCC. Its protein is CASSLDRVPPYQP. The entire CDR3 protein reads CASSLDRVPPYQPQHF. V and J are TRBV18 and TRBJ1-5; TRBD1 agrees at 7 bases. The CDR3 extends 3 residues past the end of the read, so its final part is completed from the germline J gene. The V segment lost 4 bases and the J segment 5 bases; nucleotides outside the gene matches: 11. Germline CDR1 is KGHSH and CDR2 is LQKENI. The CDR3 covers 16 residues.

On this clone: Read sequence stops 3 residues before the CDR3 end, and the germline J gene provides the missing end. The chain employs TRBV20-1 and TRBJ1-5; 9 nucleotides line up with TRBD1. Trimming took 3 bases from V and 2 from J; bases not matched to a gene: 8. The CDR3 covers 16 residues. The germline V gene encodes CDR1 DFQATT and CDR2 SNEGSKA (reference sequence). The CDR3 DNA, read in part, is TGCAGTGCTAGGATTTCGACAGGGGGAGGCAATCAGCCC. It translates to CSARISTGGGNQP. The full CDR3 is CSARISTGGGNQPQHF.

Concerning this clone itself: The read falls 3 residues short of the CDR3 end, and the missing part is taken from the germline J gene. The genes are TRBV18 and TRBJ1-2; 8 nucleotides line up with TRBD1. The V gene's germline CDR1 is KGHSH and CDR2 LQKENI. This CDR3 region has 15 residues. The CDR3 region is CASSPGRGLYNDYTF. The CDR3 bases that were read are TGTGCCAGCTCACCGGGCAGGGGGCTTTACAATGAC. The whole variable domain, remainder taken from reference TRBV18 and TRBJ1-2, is NAGVMQNPRHLVRRRGQEARLRCSPMKGHSHVYWYRQLPEEGLKFMVYLQKENIIDESGMPKERFSAEFPKEGPSILRIQQVVRGDSAAYFCASSPGRGLYNDYTFGSGTRLTVV.

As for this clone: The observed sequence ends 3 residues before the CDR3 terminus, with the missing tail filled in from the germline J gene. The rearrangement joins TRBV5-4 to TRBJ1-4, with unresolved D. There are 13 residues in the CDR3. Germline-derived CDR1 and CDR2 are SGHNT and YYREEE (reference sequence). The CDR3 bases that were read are TGTGCCAGCAGCTCCCCGACTGAGGTGAGA. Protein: CASSSPTEVR. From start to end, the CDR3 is CASSSPTEVRLFF.

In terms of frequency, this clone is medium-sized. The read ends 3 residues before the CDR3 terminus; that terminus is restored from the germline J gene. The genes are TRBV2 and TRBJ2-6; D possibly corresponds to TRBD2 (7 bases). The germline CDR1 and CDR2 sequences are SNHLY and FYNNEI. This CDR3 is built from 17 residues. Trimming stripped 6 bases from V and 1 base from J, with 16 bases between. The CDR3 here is CASSTQGGRSGANVLTF. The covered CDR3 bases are TGTGCCAGCAGCACACAGGGAGGGAGGTCTGGGGCCAACGTC. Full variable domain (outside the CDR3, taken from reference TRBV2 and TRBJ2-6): EPEVTQTPSHQVTQMGQEVILRCVPISNHLYFYWYRQILGQKVEFLVSFYNNEISEKSEIFDDQFSVERPDGSNFTLKIRSTKLEDSAMYFCASSTQGGRSGANVLTFGAGSRLTVL.

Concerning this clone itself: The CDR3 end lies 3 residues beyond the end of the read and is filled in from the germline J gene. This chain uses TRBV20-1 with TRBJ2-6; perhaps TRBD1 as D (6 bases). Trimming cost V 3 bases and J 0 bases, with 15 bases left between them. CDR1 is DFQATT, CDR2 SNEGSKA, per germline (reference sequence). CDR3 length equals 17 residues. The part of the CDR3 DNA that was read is TGCAGTGCTAGTCTACAGGGTTTCAGCTCTGGGGCCAACGTC. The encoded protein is CSASLQGFSSGANV. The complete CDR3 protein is CSASLQGFSSGANVLTF.

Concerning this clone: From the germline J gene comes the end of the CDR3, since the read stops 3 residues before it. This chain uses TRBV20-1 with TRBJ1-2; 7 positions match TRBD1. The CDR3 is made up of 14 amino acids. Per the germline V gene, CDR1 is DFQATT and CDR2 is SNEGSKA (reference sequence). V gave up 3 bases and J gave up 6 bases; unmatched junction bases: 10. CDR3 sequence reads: CSASPLQGRDGYTF. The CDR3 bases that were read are TGCAGTGCTAGCCCCCTACAGGGGCGTGATGGC.

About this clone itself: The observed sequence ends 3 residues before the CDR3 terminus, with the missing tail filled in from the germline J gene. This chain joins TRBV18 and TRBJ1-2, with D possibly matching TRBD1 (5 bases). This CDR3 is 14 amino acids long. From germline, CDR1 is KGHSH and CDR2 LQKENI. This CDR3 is CASSRTSGGDTYTF. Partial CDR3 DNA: TGTGCCAGCTCAAGGACTAGCGGGGGAGATACC.

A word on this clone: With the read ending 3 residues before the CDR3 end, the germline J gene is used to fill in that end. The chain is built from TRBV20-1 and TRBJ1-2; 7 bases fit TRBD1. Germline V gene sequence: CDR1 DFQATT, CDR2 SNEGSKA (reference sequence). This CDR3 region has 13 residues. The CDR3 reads CSARDRAFLGYTF. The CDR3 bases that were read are TGCAGTGCTCGCGACAGGGCCTTCCTAGGC.

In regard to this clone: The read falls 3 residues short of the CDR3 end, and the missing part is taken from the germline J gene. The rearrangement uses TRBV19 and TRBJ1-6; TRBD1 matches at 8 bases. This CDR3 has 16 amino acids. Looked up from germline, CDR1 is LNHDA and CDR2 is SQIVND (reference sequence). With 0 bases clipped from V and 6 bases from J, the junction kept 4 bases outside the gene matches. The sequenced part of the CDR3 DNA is TGTGCCAGTAGTATAGACCGGGACAGGAGTAATTCACCC. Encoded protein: CASSIDRDRSNSP. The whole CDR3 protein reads CASSIDRDRSNSPLHF. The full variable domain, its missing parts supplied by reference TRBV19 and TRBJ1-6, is DGGITQSPKYLFRKEGQNVTLSCEQNLNHDAMYWYRQDPGQGLRLIYYSQIVNDFQKGDIAEGYSVSREKKESFPLTVTSAQKNPTAFYLCASSIDRDRSNSPLHFGNGTRLTVT.

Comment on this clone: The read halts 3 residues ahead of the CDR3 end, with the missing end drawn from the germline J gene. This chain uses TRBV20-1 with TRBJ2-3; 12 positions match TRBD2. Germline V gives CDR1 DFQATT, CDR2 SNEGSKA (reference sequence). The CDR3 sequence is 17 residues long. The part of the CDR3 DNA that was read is TGCAGTGCTTCAAAGTGGACTAGCGGGGAACGCCAAGAGACG. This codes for CSASKWTSGERQET. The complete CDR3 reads CSASKWTSGERQETQYF.

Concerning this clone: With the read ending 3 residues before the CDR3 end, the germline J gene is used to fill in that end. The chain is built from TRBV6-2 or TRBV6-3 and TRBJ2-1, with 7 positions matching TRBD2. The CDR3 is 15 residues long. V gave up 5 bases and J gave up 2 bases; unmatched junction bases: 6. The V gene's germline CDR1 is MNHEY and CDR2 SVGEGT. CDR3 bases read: TGTGCCAGCAGTCCCCGGGGGGTAACCTACAATGAG. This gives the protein CASSPRGVTYNE. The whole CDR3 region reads CASSPRGVTYNEQFF.